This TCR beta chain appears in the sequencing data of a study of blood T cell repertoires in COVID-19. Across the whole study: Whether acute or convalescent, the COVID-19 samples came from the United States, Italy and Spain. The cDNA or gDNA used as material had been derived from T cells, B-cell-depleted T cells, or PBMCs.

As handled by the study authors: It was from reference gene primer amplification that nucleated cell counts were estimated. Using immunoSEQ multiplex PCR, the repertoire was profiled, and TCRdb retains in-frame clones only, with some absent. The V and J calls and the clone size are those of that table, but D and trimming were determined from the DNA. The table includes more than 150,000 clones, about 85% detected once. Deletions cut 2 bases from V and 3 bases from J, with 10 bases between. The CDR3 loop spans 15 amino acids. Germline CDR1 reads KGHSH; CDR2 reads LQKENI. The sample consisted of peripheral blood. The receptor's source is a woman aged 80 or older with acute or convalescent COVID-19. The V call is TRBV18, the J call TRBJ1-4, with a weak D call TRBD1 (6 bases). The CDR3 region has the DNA TGTGCCAGCTCACCAATGCGGGGGCCTAATGAAAAACTGTTTTTT. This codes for CASSPMRGPNEKLFF.